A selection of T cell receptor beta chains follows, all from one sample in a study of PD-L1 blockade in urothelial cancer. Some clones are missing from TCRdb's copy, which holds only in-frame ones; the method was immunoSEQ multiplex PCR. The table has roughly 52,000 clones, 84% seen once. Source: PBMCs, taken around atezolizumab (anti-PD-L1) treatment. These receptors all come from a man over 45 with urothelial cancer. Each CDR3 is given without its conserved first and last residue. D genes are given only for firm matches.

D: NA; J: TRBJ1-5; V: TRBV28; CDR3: ASSLVGSNQPQH
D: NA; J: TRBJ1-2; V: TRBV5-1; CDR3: ASSLTVRGDGYT
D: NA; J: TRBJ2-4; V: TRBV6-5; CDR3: ASSYELGGGGYIQY
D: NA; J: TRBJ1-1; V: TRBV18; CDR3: ASSPMSGAGTEAF
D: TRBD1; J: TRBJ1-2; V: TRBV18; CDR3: ASSRAGDRGLRNT
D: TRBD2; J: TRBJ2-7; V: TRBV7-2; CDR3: ASSGTSGSYEQY
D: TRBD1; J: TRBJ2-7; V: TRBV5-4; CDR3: ASSKGQQTYEQY
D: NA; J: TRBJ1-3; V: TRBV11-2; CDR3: ASSTDRTGNTIY
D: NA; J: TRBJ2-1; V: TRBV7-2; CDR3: ASSFRDEQF
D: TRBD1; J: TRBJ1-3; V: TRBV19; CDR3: ASSDRGRFSGNTIY